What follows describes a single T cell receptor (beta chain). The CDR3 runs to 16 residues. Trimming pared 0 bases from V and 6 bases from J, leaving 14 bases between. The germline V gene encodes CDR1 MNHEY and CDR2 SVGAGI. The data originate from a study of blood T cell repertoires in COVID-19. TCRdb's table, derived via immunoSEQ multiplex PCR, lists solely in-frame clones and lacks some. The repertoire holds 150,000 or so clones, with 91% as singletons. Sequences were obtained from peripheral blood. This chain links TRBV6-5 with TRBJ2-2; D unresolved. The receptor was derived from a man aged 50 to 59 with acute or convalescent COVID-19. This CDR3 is CASSYSPRSRAGELFF. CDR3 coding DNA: TGTGCCAGCAGTTACTCTCCCAGGTCGCGCGCCGGGGAGCTGTTTTTT.